The rows below give T cell receptor beta chains drawn from one sample of a study of blood T cells in healthy people across ages. TCRdb independently ran MiXCR on the 5' RACE reads; one entry per CDR3 protein. The repertoire holds some 1.4 million distinct CDR3 sequences, with roughly 45% as singletons. Sequences were obtained from blood. These receptors all come from a woman aged 18-30 years in good health. Both conserved end residues are trimmed from each CDR3. Fields, in order: CDR3 length, V gene, CDR3 protein.

13 TRBV5-1 ASSLGTGANEKLF
16 TRBV7-2 ASSSRPSTSGTYNEQF
14 TRBV6-5 ASSYSRGARNTEAF
13 TRBV6-1 ASSVDPTGNNEQF
14 TRBV11-2 ASSLQEGMSTDTQY
12 TRBV15 ATSMTGGSYEQY
13 TRBV12-3/TRBV12-4 ASRARVGDNNEQY
11 TRBV7-7 ASSKGPQGAQY
12 TRBV2 ASSPTGKPYEQY
15 TRBV4-1 ASSQDGQGNFLETQY
12 TRBV14 ASSQGGAQDTQY
12 TRBV12-3/TRBV12-4 ASTRTGLGQPQH
13 TRBV12-3/TRBV12-4 ASSLRQGGGETQY
12 TRBV5-5 ASWRGALNYGYT
15 TRBV7-6 ASSTGLAGVGTVEQF
11 TRBV24-1 ATSRGTVETQY
12 TRBV20-1 SARSGLNNSPLH